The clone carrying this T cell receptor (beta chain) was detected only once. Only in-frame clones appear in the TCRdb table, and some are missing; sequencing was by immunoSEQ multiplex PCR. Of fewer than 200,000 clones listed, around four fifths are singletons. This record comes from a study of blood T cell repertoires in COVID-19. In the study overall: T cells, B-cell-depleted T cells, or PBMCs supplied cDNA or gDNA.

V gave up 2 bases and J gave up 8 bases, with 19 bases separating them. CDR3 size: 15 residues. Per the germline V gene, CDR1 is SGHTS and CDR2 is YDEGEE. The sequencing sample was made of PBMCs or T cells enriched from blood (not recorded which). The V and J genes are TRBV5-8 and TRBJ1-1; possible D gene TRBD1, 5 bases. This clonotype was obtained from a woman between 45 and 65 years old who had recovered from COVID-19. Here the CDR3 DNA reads TGTGCCAGCAGCTTCGTGCGGGGGGGTCCAGACGAAGCTTTCTTT. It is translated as CASSFVRGGPDEAFF.